This TCR beta chain was sequenced in a study of T cell repertoires in cytomegalovirus infection. As for the study in general: In public TCR beta signatures, there were indications of both CMV infection and matching HLA type. The study, taken as a whole, reports: Cumulated frequencies of public TCR beta families served to identify carriers of CMV plus the relevant HLA.

TCRdb analysed the reads with MiXCR anew, one entry per CDR3 protein. The sample lists 200,000 to 300,000 distinct CDR3 sequences, roughly an eighth seen once, with under 2% in the top ten. This CDR3 region has 18 residues. V was shortened by 4 bases and J by 8 bases, with 29 bases between the two germline ends. Per the germline V gene, CDR1 is SGHTA and CDR2 is FQGNSA. This clonotype was seen ten or more times. The antigen is undetermined. The rearrangement joins TRBV7-2 to TRBJ2-5; D may be TRBD1 or TRBD2 (6 bases each). This clonotype was sampled from a human donor in good health (CMV status not recorded). Some clones in this sample may be carry-over from other donors' samples. Sequencing used PBMCs. CDR3 residues: CASSYHRGTRVSQITQYF. CDR3 coding DNA: TGTGCCAGCAGCTACCATCGCGGGACACGTGTTTCACAAATCACCCAGTACTTC.